A selection of T cell receptor beta chains follows, all from one sample in a study of CD8 T cells in ankylosing spondylitis. One entry per CDR3 protein, called by TCRdb with MiXCR from the 5' RACE reads. This sample has about 320,000 distinct CDR3 sequences, with roughly 12% found just once. The sequencing sample was made of blood, either unsorted or a sorted T cell fraction (not recorded which). The origin of the receptors is a female donor with ankylosing spondylitis or in good health (not recorded which). CDR3s include the opening cysteine and the closing phenylalanine or tryptophan. The D gene is left open where the match is weak. Rows may omit the clone size; those that give it use once, few, many or a size class.

abundance: few
d_gene: .
j_gene: TRBJ1-2
v_gene: TRBV19
CDR3nt: TGTGCCAGTAGTCGTAGTAACTATGGCTACACCTTC
CDR3aa: CASSRSNYGYTF

abundance: few
d_gene: .
j_gene: TRBJ2-3
v_gene: TRBV5-1
CDR3nt: TGCGCCAGCAGCCGATCCGGGGTTCCGGATACGCAGTATTTT
CDR3aa: CASSRSGVPDTQYF

abundance: few
d_gene: TRBD1
j_gene: TRBJ2-2
v_gene: TRBV5-1
CDR3nt: TGCGCCAGCAGCCCGCGGACAGGGGGGCCGAACACCGGGGAGCTGTTTTTT
CDR3aa: CASSPRTGGPNTGELFF

abundance: many
d_gene: TRBD1
j_gene: TRBJ2-4
v_gene: TRBV20-1
CDR3nt: TGCAGTGCCCCCTTGACAGGGGGGAACATTCAGTACTTC
CDR3aa: CSAPLTGGNIQYF

abundance: many
d_gene: .
j_gene: TRBJ2-3
v_gene: TRBV10-3
CDR3nt: TGTGCCATCAGTGAGCCCGGGGGCACTGGGTCAGATACGCAGTATTTT
CDR3aa: CAISEPGGTGSDTQYF

abundance: .
d_gene: .
j_gene: TRBJ1-2
v_gene: TRBV20-1
CDR3nt: TGCAGTGCTAGACCCCCCTCGGGGTTAGGCTATGGCTACACCTTC
CDR3aa: CSARPPSGLGYGYTF

abundance: many
d_gene: .
j_gene: TRBJ2-1
v_gene: TRBV5-1
CDR3nt: TGCGCCAGCAGAGTGGGGGACACCGCCTACAATGAGCAGTTCTTC
CDR3aa: CASRVGDTAYNEQFF

abundance: many
d_gene: .
j_gene: TRBJ2-1
v_gene: TRBV20-1
CDR3nt: TGCAGTGCTAGGGGAGGGCAGGGGTACTACAATGAGCAGTTCTTC
CDR3aa: CSARGGQGYYNEQFF

abundance: .
d_gene: TRBD2
j_gene: TRBJ2-5
v_gene: TRBV7-2
CDR3nt: TGTGCCAGCAGCGCGGGAGTACGGGAGACCCAGTACTTC
CDR3aa: CASSAGVRETQYF

abundance: many
d_gene: TRBD1
j_gene: TRBJ2-1
v_gene: TRBV12-3/TRBV12-4
CDR3nt: TGTGCCAGCAGTTTAGCTAGTAAGGGGGCTGGTGAGCAGTTCTTC
CDR3aa: CASSLASKGAGEQFF

abundance: few
d_gene: TRBD2
j_gene: TRBJ2-1
v_gene: TRBV7-7
CDR3nt: TGTGCCAGCAGCTCTTTCTCTAGCGGGAGTCCTAATGAGCAGTTCTTC
CDR3aa: CASSSFSSGSPNEQFF

abundance: many
d_gene: .
j_gene: TRBJ2-1
v_gene: TRBV7-9
CDR3nt: TGTGCCAGCAGCTCCTGGCCCAGGGGTTTCGACAATGAGCAGTTCTTC
CDR3aa: CASSSWPRGFDNEQFF

abundance: many
d_gene: TRBD2
j_gene: TRBJ2-3
v_gene: TRBV5-1
CDR3nt: TGTGCCAGCAGTCTAGCGGGAGTTACAGATACGCAGTATTTT
CDR3aa: CASSLAGVTDTQYF

abundance: once
d_gene: TRBD2
j_gene: TRBJ2-5
v_gene: TRBV10-3
CDR3nt: TGTGCCATCAGTGAGTCCGCGACTAGCCGTGAGACCCAGTACTTC
CDR3aa: CAISESATSRETQYF

abundance: few
d_gene: .
j_gene: TRBJ2-2
v_gene: TRBV6-2/TRBV6-3
CDR3nt: TGTGCCAGCAAATCCGGGATATTTGCCGGGGAGCTGTTTTTT
CDR3aa: CASKSGIFAGELFF

abundance: many
d_gene: .
j_gene: TRBJ2-2
v_gene: TRBV5-1
CDR3nt: TGCGCCAGCAGGCCGGACACATCGAACACCGGGGAGCTGTTTTTT
CDR3aa: CASRPDTSNTGELFF

abundance: .
d_gene: .
j_gene: TRBJ1-5
v_gene: TRBV24-1
CDR3nt: TGTGCCACCAGTGATTTTTCGGGAAAGCCCCAGCATTTT
CDR3aa: CATSDFSGKPQHF

abundance: .
d_gene: .
j_gene: TRBJ1-1
v_gene: TRBV27
CDR3nt: TGTGCCAGCAGTTTAAGGGGGAGGGCTAGGAACACTGAAGCTTTCTTT
CDR3aa: CASSLRGRARNTEAFF

abundance: many
d_gene: .
j_gene: TRBJ2-3
v_gene: TRBV25-1
CDR3nt: TGTGCCAGCAGTGAACGATTCGCCGGGAACACAGATACGCAGTATTTT
CDR3aa: CASSERFAGNTDTQYF

abundance: many
d_gene: .
j_gene: TRBJ1-5
v_gene: TRBV20-1
CDR3nt: TGCAGTGCATCGACAGAGAGCCGTAATCAGCCCCAGCATTTT
CDR3aa: CSASTESRNQPQHF

abundance: many
d_gene: .
j_gene: TRBJ2-7
v_gene: TRBV7-9
CDR3nt: TGTGCCAGCAGCACGACACCAACAAGCTCCTACGAGCAGTACTTC
CDR3aa: CASSTTPTSSYEQYF

abundance: .
d_gene: .
j_gene: TRBJ1-1
v_gene: TRBV7-6
CDR3nt: TGTGCCAGCAGCATAGATGAGAACACTGAAGCTTTCTTT
CDR3aa: CASSIDENTEAFF

abundance: .
d_gene: TRBD2
j_gene: TRBJ2-1
v_gene: TRBV4-3
CDR3nt: TGCGCCAGCAGCCAAGTCGGGGGACTAGCGGGAGAGATATGGGGTGAGCAGTTCTTC
CDR3aa: CASSQVGGLAGEIWGEQFF

abundance: many
d_gene: .
j_gene: TRBJ2-3
v_gene: TRBV18
CDR3nt: TGTGCCAGCTCACCATCCCGGAGTAGCGGAAACACAGATACGCAGTATTTT
CDR3aa: CASSPSRSSGNTDTQYF

abundance: few
d_gene: .
j_gene: TRBJ2-5
v_gene: TRBV20-1
CDR3nt: TGCAGTGCTAGTCCCCCCATGGCGGCGTCTCAAGAGACCCAGTACTTC
CDR3aa: CSASPPMAASQETQYF

abundance: many
d_gene: .
j_gene: TRBJ1-1
v_gene: TRBV12-3/TRBV12-4
CDR3nt: TGTGCCAGCAGTTTAGAAACGGGGCAGAAAGCTTTCTTT
CDR3aa: CASSLETGQKAFF

abundance: few
d_gene: .
j_gene: TRBJ1-1
v_gene: TRBV7-2
CDR3nt: TGTGCCAGCAGCTTACACAGGGCGGGGGTCACTGAAGCTTTCTTT
CDR3aa: CASSLHRAGVTEAFF

abundance: many
d_gene: TRBD1
j_gene: TRBJ1-5
v_gene: TRBV5-1
CDR3nt: TGCGCCAGCAGCCCAGGGACAGGGGCCGGCAATCAGCCCCAGCATTTT
CDR3aa: CASSPGTGAGNQPQHF

abundance: few
d_gene: TRBD2
j_gene: TRBJ2-3
v_gene: TRBV12-3/TRBV12-4
CDR3nt: TGTGCCAGCACCTTAGCGGGAGTGGGTACAGATACGCAGTATTTT
CDR3aa: CASTLAGVGTDTQYF